This TCR beta chain was observed in a study of blood T cell repertoires in COVID-19. Study background: COVID-19 samples, acute and convalescent, were from the United States, Italy and Spain. The analysed material was cDNA or gDNA that came from T cells, B-cell-depleted T cells, or PBMCs.

Generated by immunoSEQ multiplex PCR, the TCRdb table keeps only in-frame clones and is missing some. The repertoire includes some 120,000 clones, around 86% of them detected once, and roughly 5.4% sits in the top ten. This CDR3 has 14 residues. Trimming pared 5 bases from V and 2 bases from J, leaving 13 bases between. Germline V lookup: CDR1 SGHNT, CDR2 YYREEE (reference sequence). Sequencing was carried out using peripheral blood. The chain couples TRBV5-4 to TRBJ1-2; D perhaps matches TRBD1 (5 bases). This TCR was recovered from a human donor in a cohort sampled during active COVID-19. The CDR3 is CASSSGGGNYGYTF. The CDR3 nucleotides read TGTGCCAGCAGTTCCGGGGGGGGAAACTATGGCTACACCTTC.